These 30 T cell receptor beta chains share one sample of origin, sequenced in a study of T cell repertoires in cytomegalovirus infection. One entry per CDR3 protein, called by TCRdb with MiXCR from the reads. There are roughly 69,000 distinct CDR3 sequences in the sample; around 20% occur only once, and around 70% lies in the top ten. For these TCRs, the target antigens are not known. Here the sequenced sample was CD8+ T cells from cultured PBMCs, taken from culture after CMV antigen stimulation. These receptor sequences come from a human donor in good health (CMV status not recorded). Some clones in this sample may be carry-over from other donors' samples.

V gene TRBV4-3 combines with J gene TRBJ1-2; D perhaps matches TRBD1 (6 bases). Trimming took off 4 bases at V and 7 bases at J, with 13 bases between the two ends. The CDR3 length is 13 residues. Germline V gene data show CDR1 as LGHNA and CDR2 as YSLEER. This CDR3 is CASSRQGLGGYTF. The CDR3 DNA reads TGCGCCAGCAGCCGGCAGGGGTTGGGTGGCTACACCTTC.

This clonotype has just a few counts. This sequence joins TRBV7-2 and TRBJ2-7; a possible D gene is TRBD2 (5 bases). The V gene lost 5 bases and the J gene lost 6 bases, with 14 bases spanning the gap. The CDR3 is 13 residues long. Looked up from germline, CDR1 is SGHTA and CDR2 is FQGNSA. For the CDR3, the DNA is TGTGCCAGCAGCCCTTCACTAGTAGGCGAGCAGTACTTC. Its translation: CASSPSLVGEQYF.

V usage is TRBV7-2 and J usage is TRBJ2-7, with D possibly matching TRBD1 (5 bases). Germline V gene lookup returns CDR1 SGHTA and CDR2 FQGNSA. The ends were cut back, 10 bases at V and 1 base at J, with 11 bases in the middle. The CDR3 sequence is 12 residues long. The CDR3 protein is CAIANRSYEQYF. CDR3 sequence (DNA): TGTGCCATTGCTAACAGGTCCTACGAGCAGTACTTC.

This clonotype appeared a few times. This chain uses TRBV7-9 with TRBJ2-7, with 10 bases matching TRBD1. The V gene's germline CDR1 is SEHNR and CDR2 FQNEAQ (reference sequence). Trimming at V came to 5 bases and at J to 5 bases, leaving 9 bases not matched to a gene. The CDR3 sequence is 15 residues long. CDR3 bases: TGTGCCAGCAGCGCGCCCCGGGACAGGGGCCACGAGCAGTACTTC. Its protein product is CASSAPRDRGHEQYF.

In its sample, this clonotype was seen a few times. This chain uses TRBV25-1 with TRBJ2-5; no definite D call. CDR3 size: 12 residues. Looked up from germline, CDR1 is MGHDK and CDR2 is SYGVNS. V shed 1 base and J shed 3 bases, with 3 bases lying between them. CDR3 DNA sequence: TGTGCCAGCAGTGAATTGGAAGAGACCCAGTACTTC. It is translated as CASSELEETQYF.

The V gene is TRBV30, the J gene TRBJ2-3, with D possibly matching TRBD2 (7 bases). V was cut by 3 bases and J by 4 bases, with 26 bases left in between. CDR1 is GTSNPN, CDR2 SVGIG, per germline (reference sequence). This CDR3 contains 18 residues. This CDR3 is CAWSPSFFRGAGPDTQYF. The DNA of the CDR3 is TGTGCCTGGAGCCCGTCCTTCTTTCGGGGGGCCGGTCCAGATACGCAGTATTTT.

The CDR3 DNA sequence: TGCGCCAGCAGTTCAGGGGTAGGCAATCAGCCCCAGCATTTT. It translates to CASSSGVGNQPQHF. J is TRBJ1-5 and V is TRBV5-1, with D possibly being TRBD1 (6 bases). Germline-derived CDR1 and CDR2 are SGHRS and YFSETQ. V lost 5 bases, J lost 2 bases, and 11 bases lay in between. The CDR3 runs to 14 residues. The full variable domain, rest sourced from reference TRBV5-1 and TRBJ1-5, is KAGVTQTPRYLIKTRGQQVTLSCSPISGHRSVSWYQQTPGQGLQFLFEYFSETQRNKGNFPGRFSGRQFSNSRSEMNVSTLELGDSALYLCASSSGVGNQPQHFGDGTRLSIL.

This clonotype was recorded a few times. The chain couples TRBV4-1 to TRBJ2-7; D unresolved. Germline V lookup: CDR1 MGHRA, CDR2 YSYEKL. This CDR3 comprises 14 residues. The V gene lost 1 base and the J gene lost 1 base, with 8 bases spanning the gap. The CDR3 DNA reads as TGCGCCAGCAGCCAAGGTCAGCTATCCTACGAGCAGTACTTC. The encoded protein is CASSQGQLSYEQYF.

This clonotype was seen more than once but under ten times. The chain has TRBV12-3 or TRBV12-4 and TRBJ2-7; TRBD1 might be the D (5 bases). This CDR3 is 15 amino acids long. Trimming cost V 4 bases and J 0 bases, with 13 bases left between them. The CDR3 here is CASSSAGLLSYEQYF. The CDR3 bases are TGTGCCAGCAGTTCAGCAGGGCTCCTCTCCTACGAGCAGTACTTC.

The chain has TRBV6-5 and TRBJ2-1; 9 positions agree with TRBD1. CDR1 is MNHEY and CDR2 is SVGAGI in the germline V gene. The CDR3 has 15 residues. With 6 bases clipped from V and 6 bases from J, the junction kept 9 bases outside the gene matches. CDR3 in DNA: TGTGCCAGCAGCCGGACAGGGGATTTCGGCAATGAGCAGTTCTTC. This encodes CASSRTGDFGNEQFF.

This clonotype was detected a few times. V usage is TRBV12-3 or TRBV12-4 and J usage is TRBJ1-5; 9 nucleotides line up with TRBD1. The V segment lost 4 bases and the J segment 4 bases; nucleotides outside the gene matches: 8. The CDR3 sequence is 16 residues long. The CDR3 DNA follows: TGTGCCAGCAGTTCTATCCCCGGGACAGGGAATCAGCCCCAGCATTTT. This sequence encodes CASSSIPGTGNQPQHF.

The chain has TRBV7-2 and TRBJ2-1; 10 bases are shared with TRBD2. CDR1 and CDR2 (germline): SGHTA, FQGNSA. Trimming at V came to 5 bases and at J to 2 bases, leaving 6 bases not matched to a gene. The CDR3 runs 16 residues. The CDR3 region has the DNA TGTGCCAGCAGCATGAGACTAGCGGGTACCTACAATGAGCAGTTCTTC. This encodes CASSMRLAGTYNEQFF.

The chain links TRBV7-2 to TRBJ1-1; D not certain. Germline V gene sequence: CDR1 SGHTA, CDR2 FQGNSA. CDR3 size: 16 residues. V shed 5 bases and J shed 0 bases, with 16 bases lying between them. CDR3 in DNA: TGTGCCAGCAGCCCCGGGTGGACGGAAATGAACACTGAAGCTTTCTTT. Translated, it gives CASSPGWTEMNTEAFF.

This clonotype was seen only a few times. The rearrangement joins TRBV27 to TRBJ1-4, with D possibly being TRBD1 (6 bases). The CDR3 consists of 15 residues. The germline gives CDR1 MNHEY, CDR2 SMNVEV (reference sequence). With 2 bases removed from V and 4 bases from J, the gap between germline ends came to 11 bases. Here the CDR3 reads CASSLEGQLNEKLFF. In nucleotides, the CDR3 is TGTGCCAGCAGTTTAGAAGGACAGCTTAATGAAAAACTGTTTTTT.

This clonotype has a handful of counts. The rearrangement uses TRBV27 and TRBJ1-2, with 7 bases matching TRBD1. V lost 5 bases and J lost 6; bases outside the gene matches: 3. The CDR3 extends over 12 amino acids. Looked up from germline, CDR1 is MNHEY and CDR2 is SMNVEV (reference sequence). The CDR3 DNA reads as TGTGCCAGCAGTACAGGGGTGGATGGCTACACCTTC. Its translation: CASSTGVDGYTF.

This chain links TRBV7-9 with TRBJ1-2, with 8 bases lining up with TRBD1. With 3 bases clipped from V and 8 bases from J, the junction kept 8 bases outside the gene matches. The CDR3 runs 14 residues. Germline CDR1 and CDR2: SEHNR and FQNEAQ (reference sequence). The CDR3 region has the DNA TGTGCCAGCAGCTTTCAGGGGGCTGGAGAGGGCTACACCTTC. It encodes CASSFQGAGEGYTF.

The chain joins TRBV7-8 to TRBJ2-5, with TRBD2 matching over 11 bases. This CDR3 spans 19 amino acids. The V gene's germline CDR1 is SGHVS and CDR2 FQNEAQ. After removal of 1 base from V and 5 bases from J, the junction contained 15 bases not matched to a gene. CDR3 sequence: CASSLVRATLAGATETQYF. Written as DNA, the CDR3 is TGTGCCAGCAGCTTAGTTAGGGCCACACTAGCGGGAGCCACCGAGACCCAGTACTTC.

The rearrangement links TRBV7-9 to TRBJ2-7; 9 bases line up with TRBD1. This CDR3 spans 16 amino acids. Per germline, CDR1 SEHNR and CDR2 FQNEAQ (reference sequence). V dropped 3 bases and J dropped 2; count of bases not matched to a gene: 8. CDR3 amino acids: CASSFPPGQGAYEQYF. The CDR3 bases are TGTGCCAGCAGCTTCCCACCGGGACAGGGAGCCTACGAGCAGTACTTC.

This clonotype has just a few counts. This chain uses TRBV7-8 with TRBJ2-3; 8 bases are a match to TRBD2. Germline CDR1 and CDR2: SGHVS and FQNEAQ. After removal of 3 bases from V and 5 bases from J, the junction contained 7 bases not matched to a gene. CDR3 length equals 15 residues. CDR3 region: CASSLKAGEEDTQYF. CDR3 coding DNA: TGTGCCAGCAGCTTGAAAGCGGGGGAGGAAGATACGCAGTATTTT.

This chain links TRBV12-3 or TRBV12-4 with TRBJ2-7, with D possibly matching TRBD1 (6 bases). The ends were cut back, 3 bases at V and 2 bases at J, with 11 bases in the middle. This CDR3 has 14 residues. This chain's CDR3 is CASSLGNRAYEQYF. The CDR3 DNA reads TGTGCCAGCAGTTTGGGGAACAGGGCCTACGAGCAGTACTTC.

The chain carries TRBV6-6 and TRBJ2-7; D is uncertain. Deletions cut 4 bases from V and 7 bases from J, with 20 bases between. Germline V gene sequence: CDR1 MNHNY, CDR2 SVGAGI (reference sequence). The CDR3 spans 15 residues. CDR3 nucleotides: TGTGCCAGCAGTTCCACGGCCACCCTGTCTGGTGAGCAGTACTTC. Translated, it gives CASSSTATLSGEQYF.

This clonotype showed up just a few times. V usage is TRBV5-1 and J usage is TRBJ2-2; possibly TRBD2 for D (6 bases). The germline gives CDR1 SGHRS, CDR2 YFSETQ. CDR3 length: 15 amino acids. V lost 0 bases, J lost 3 bases, and 9 bases lay in between. CDR3 nucleotide sequence: TGCGCCAGCAGCTTGGTGACTAGTTACACCGGGGAGCTGTTTTTT. Amino acids: CASSLVTSYTGELFF.

Here the CDR3 DNA reads TGTGCCAGCAGTTACTCCCCCCTGGACAGAATGAACACTGAAGCTTTCTTT. Amino acids: CASSYSPLDRMNTEAFF. This rearrangement joins TRBV6-5 to TRBJ1-1; D is perhaps TRBD1 (6 bases). V dropped 0 bases and J dropped 0 bases, with 14 bases sitting between them. The CDR3 loop spans 17 amino acids. Germline-derived CDR1 and CDR2 are MNHEY and SVGAGI.

This clonotype was counted ten times or more. The chain combines TRBV7-2 with TRBJ2-7; D uncertain. This CDR3 spans 14 amino acids. V was clipped by 2 bases and J by 2 bases, with 10 bases between them. Per the germline V gene, CDR1 is SGHTA and CDR2 is FQGNSA. The CDR3 DNA follows: TGTGCCAGCAGCTTATTTCCAGTTCCCTACGAGCAGTACTTC. It encodes CASSLFPVPYEQYF.

This clonotype was seen more than once but under ten times. This chain joins TRBV12-3 or TRBV12-4 and TRBJ2-5; no definite D call. The CDR3 length is 13 residues. Trimming shortened V by 3 bases and J by 1 base, and 6 bases separated the two germline ends. DNA for the CDR3: TGTGCCAGCAGTTTTCGGTTCCAAGAGACCCAGTACTTC. Its translation: CASSFRFQETQYF.

The chain employs TRBV12-3 or TRBV12-4 and TRBJ2-7; D is ambiguous. The CDR3 has 13 residues. V lost 6 bases and J lost 3, with 12 bases in between. Written as DNA, the CDR3 is TGTGCCAGCAGGGCTGGACGGATCTACGAGCAGTACTTC. Translating gives CASRAGRIYEQYF.

In this sample, this clonotype turned up a few times. This chain joins TRBV6-5 and TRBJ1-1; D not certain. V was pared by 4 bases and J by 6 bases, with 12 bases between. Germline V gives CDR1 MNHEY, CDR2 SVGAGI. This CDR3 is built from 13 residues. CDR3 sequence: CASSFQSGAEAFF. Written as DNA, the CDR3 is TGTGCCAGCAGTTTCCAATCAGGCGCTGAAGCTTTCTTT.

The chain uses TRBV7-2 and TRBJ2-7, with D unclear. This CDR3 comprises 16 residues. The V gene lost 1 base and the J gene lost 6 bases, with 19 bases spanning the gap. Germline-derived CDR1 and CDR2 are SGHTA and FQGNSA. CDR3 loop: CASSLGPDGLRSEQYF. In DNA, the CDR3 is TGTGCCAGCAGCTTAGGTCCAGATGGGTTGAGGTCCGAGCAGTACTTC.

This clonotype was counted between two and nine times. V usage is TRBV7-9 and J usage is TRBJ1-1; 8 bases are a match to TRBD1. Germline values: CDR1 SEHNR, CDR2 FQNEAQ (reference sequence). V was pared by 0 bases and J by 0 bases, with 3 bases of the junction left unmatched. The CDR3 is made up of 16 amino acids. As DNA, the CDR3 is TGTGCCAGCAGCTTAGCAACAGGGGGTTTGAACACTGAAGCTTTCTTT. The encoded protein is CASSLATGGLNTEAFF.

The chain couples TRBV19 to TRBJ2-7; a possible D gene is TRBD2 (5 bases). With 0 bases removed from V and 2 bases from J, the gap between germline ends came to 11 bases. CDR1 and CDR2 (germline): LNHDA, SQIVND (reference sequence). This CDR3 has 15 residues. The CDR3 sequence: CASSIDPRGTYEQYF. The DNA for the CDR3 is TGTGCCAGTAGTATAGACCCGCGAGGGACCTACGAGCAGTACTTC. Full variable domain (outside the CDR3, taken from reference TRBV19 and TRBJ2-7): DGGITQSPKYLFRKEGQNVTLSCEQNLNHDAMYWYRQDPGQGLRLIYYSQIVNDFQKGDIAEGYSVSREKKESFPLTVTSAQKNPTAFYLCASSIDPRGTYEQYFGPGTRLTVT.